This T cell receptor (beta chain) was obtained from a study of blood T cell repertoires in COVID-19. As for the study in general: The study drew acute and convalescent COVID-19 samples from the United States, Italy and Spain. PBMCs, B-cell-depleted T cells, or T cells provided the cDNA or gDNA that made up the material.

In the source study's methods: Amplification from reference gene primers served as the basis for estimated nucleated cell counts. Sequenced by immunoSEQ multiplex PCR; TCRdb stores in-frame clones only, minus some. The DNA was the basis for D and trimming; V, J and clone size are from that table. The table includes around 320,000 clones, roughly 85% detected once. The CDR3 is made up of 15 amino acids. Germline values: CDR1 SEHNR, CDR2 FQNEAQ (reference sequence). V lost 5 bases and J 2 bases, leaving 15 bases between the germline ends. The sequence was obtained from a human donor in a cohort sampled during active COVID-19. What was sequenced was peripheral blood. The chain links TRBV7-9 to TRBJ1-2; D unresolved. The CDR3 protein is CASSPSGRPNYGYTF. DNA for the CDR3: TGTGCCAGCAGCCCCTCGGGGAGGCCCAACTATGGCTACACCTTC.